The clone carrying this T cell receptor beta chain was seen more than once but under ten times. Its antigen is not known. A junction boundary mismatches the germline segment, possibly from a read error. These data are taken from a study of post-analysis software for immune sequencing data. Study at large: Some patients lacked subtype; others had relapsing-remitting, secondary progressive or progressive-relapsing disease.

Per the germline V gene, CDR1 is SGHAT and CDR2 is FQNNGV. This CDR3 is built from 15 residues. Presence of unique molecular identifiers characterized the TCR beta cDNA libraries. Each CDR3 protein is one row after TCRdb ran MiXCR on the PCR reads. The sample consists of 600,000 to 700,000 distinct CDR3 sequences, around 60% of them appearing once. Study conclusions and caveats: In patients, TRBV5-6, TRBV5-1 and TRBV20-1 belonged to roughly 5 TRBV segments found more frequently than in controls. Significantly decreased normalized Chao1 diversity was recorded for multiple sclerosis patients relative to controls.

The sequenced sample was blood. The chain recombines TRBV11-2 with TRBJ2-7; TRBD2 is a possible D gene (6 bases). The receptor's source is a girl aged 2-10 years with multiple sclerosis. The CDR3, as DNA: TGTGCCAGCAGCCTAGAGGAGGGGCACCTCTACGAGCAGTACTTC. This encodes CASSLEEGHLYEQYF.